The entry that follows covers one T cell receptor beta chain sequence. What it binds is not known. The source of the sample is a study of a mutant IDH1 vaccine in newly diagnosed glioma. Sample time point: week 35, safety follow-up. Topical imiquimod was applied with each vaccine dose, which held 300 ug of mutant IDH1 20-mer peptide. The table came from immunoSEQ multiplex PCR; TCRdb's copy has only in-frame clones and leaves some out. The table records 60,000 to 75,000 clones, around 90% of them present only once. Germline CDR1 and CDR2: SQVTM and ANQGSEA. The germline V and J ends were trimmed by 4 bases and 6 bases, with 4 bases remaining between them. This CDR3 is built from 10 residues.

This sequence joins TRBV29-1 and TRBJ2-1; no definite D call. The receptor was isolated from a man younger than 40 with glioma. The source was PBMCs, collected from a glioma patient whose treatment included an IDH1 peptide vaccine. CDR3 sequence (DNA): TGCAGCGTTGGGGGCAATGAGCAGTTCTTC. Protein product: CSVGGNEQFF.